One sample yielded the 27 T cell receptor beta chains listed below, sequenced in a study of blood T cell repertoires in COVID-19. Measured with immunoSEQ multiplex PCR; TCRdb has only the in-frame clones, and not every one. The repertoire holds over 100,000 clones, with roughly 86% as singletons. Sample: peripheral blood. The receptors were gathered from a man in his forties with active or convalescent COVID-19.

The chain employs TRBV24-1 and TRBJ2-1; TRBD2 is a possible D gene (5 bases). V lost 7 bases to trimming and J lost 3 bases, with 9 bases between them. Germline V lookup: CDR1 KGHDR, CDR2 SFDVKD. The CDR3 consists of 13 residues. The CDR3 region is CATSRRGYNEQFF. CDR3 nucleotide sequence: TGTGCCACCAGCCGTCGGGGCTACAATGAGCAGTTCTTC.

This clone was observed a few times. The CDR3 region has the DNA TGTGCCATCAGGGGTGACTGGTGGGTAGGTAACACTGAAGCTTTCTTT. This gives the protein CAIRGDWWVGNTEAFF. J is TRBJ1-1 and V is TRBV10-3; D is unclear. The germline CDR1 and CDR2 sequences are ENHRY and SYGVKD. The CDR3 is 16 amino acids. V gave up 6 bases and J gave up 2 bases, with 19 bases separating them.

V is TRBV5-1 and J is TRBJ2-7; 8 nucleotides agree with TRBD1. Germline assignment: CDR1 SGHRS and CDR2 YFSETQ. This CDR3 region has 14 residues. After removal of 1 base from V and 6 bases from J, the junction contained 6 bases not matched to a gene. The CDR3 reads CASSLRGQVGEQYF. For the CDR3, the DNA is TGCGCCAGCAGCTTGAGGGGACAGGTCGGCGAGCAGTACTTC.

The gene calls are TRBV9 and TRBJ1-1; possibly TRBD1 for D (6 bases). V lost 0 bases and J 3 bases, leaving 18 bases between the germline ends. CDR1 is SGDLS and CDR2 is YYNGEE in the germline V gene. The CDR3 is 17 amino acids. CDR3 in DNA: TGTGCCAGCAGCGTAGGACAGAGGGGGGGATTGGACACTGAAGCTTTCTTT. This sequence encodes CASSVGQRGGLDTEAFF.

The rearrangement joins TRBV11-2 to TRBJ1-6; D is ambiguous. Trimming shortened V by 1 base and J by 1 base, and 17 bases separated the two germline ends. The germline V gene encodes CDR1 SGHAT and CDR2 FQNNGV. The CDR3 totals 19 residues. CDR3 amino acids: CASSLAAVIGRSYNSPLHF. The CDR3 region has the DNA TGTGCCAGCAGCTTAGCGGCGGTCATAGGAAGATCCTATAATTCACCCCTCCACTTT.

The rearrangement uses TRBV30 and TRBJ1-5; TRBD1 matches 9 bases. The germline CDR1 and CDR2 sequences are GTSNPN and SVGIG (reference sequence). V shed 5 bases and J 6 bases; nucleotides not matched to a gene: 5. The CDR3 covers 13 residues. The CDR3: CAWRQGVGQPQHF. CDR3 sequence (DNA): TGTGCCTGGCGACAGGGGGTTGGTCAGCCCCAGCATTTT.

The chain recombines TRBV7-9 with TRBJ1-1; D gene uncertain. Trimming shortened V by 5 bases and J by 13 bases, and 14 bases separated the two germline ends. The CDR3 is 11 amino acids. Germline CDR1 is SEHNR and CDR2 is FQNEAQ (reference sequence). CDR3 in DNA: TGTGCCAGCAGCAATGTATTTGAGGGTTTCTTT. This translates into CASSNVFEGFF. The full variable domain, completed using reference TRBV7-9 and TRBJ1-1, is DTGVSQNPRHKITKRGQNVTFRCDPISEHNRLYWYRQTLGQGPEFLTYFQNEAQLEKSRLLSDRFSAERPKGSFSTLEIQRTEQGDSAMYLCASSNVFEGFFGQGTRLTVV.

The rearrangement joins TRBV4-1 to TRBJ2-1, with TRBD2 identical over 9 bases. The germline gives CDR1 MGHRA, CDR2 YSYEKL. The V segment lost 0 bases and the J segment 12 bases; nucleotides outside the gene matches: 15. CDR3 length: 17 residues. CDR3 residues: CASSQDKVAGESRGQFF. The CDR3 DNA follows: TGCGCCAGCAGCCAAGATAAGGTAGCGGGGGAGTCTCGGGGGCAGTTCTTC.

The J gene is TRBJ2-5, the V gene TRBV30; 7 nucleotides agree with TRBD1. Looked up from germline, CDR1 is GTSNPN and CDR2 is SVGIG (reference sequence). The CDR3 runs to 13 residues. J lost 4 bases, V lost 1 base, and 3 bases had no gene match. In DNA, the CDR3 is TGTGCCTGGAGTGCCCCAGGGGGAGAGACCCAGTACTTC. Translation: CAWSAPGGETQYF.

The chain has TRBV12-5 and TRBJ2-7; tentative D call: TRBD1 (6 bases). Germline CDR1 LGHNT, CDR2 FRNRAP. The CDR3 is made up of 12 amino acids. V lost 2 bases to trimming and J lost 4 bases, with 6 bases between them. CDR3 region: CASGLQGYEQYF. For the CDR3, the DNA is TGTGCTAGTGGTTTGCAGGGGTACGAGCAGTACTTC.

V and J are TRBV7-9 and TRBJ1-1; 7 bases agree with TRBD1. J lost 4 bases, V lost 6 bases, and 11 bases had no gene match. Germline-derived CDR1 and CDR2 are SEHNR and FQNEAQ (reference sequence). The CDR3 runs to 15 residues. The CDR3 DNA follows: TGTGCCAGCAGTCCTACCGGGACAGTATTCACTGAAGCTTTCTTT. Translated: CASSPTGTVFTEAFF.

CDR3 bases: TGTGCCTGGAGTACTCAATCGTACGGGCCCCAGCATTTT. Protein product: CAWSTQSYGPQHF. The rearrangement uses TRBV30 and TRBJ1-5; D is uncertain. Germline CDR1 GTSNPN, CDR2 SVGIG (reference sequence). The CDR3 runs to 13 residues. The V gene lost 2 bases and the J gene lost 9 bases, with 14 bases spanning the gap.

Here the CDR3 DNA reads TGTGCCAGTAGACCCAGGGCACAAAATAATTCACCCCTCCACTTT. Translating it yields CASRPRAQNNSPLHF. The chain uses TRBV2 and TRBJ1-6; TRBD1 might be the D (5 bases). Germline CDR1 is SNHLY and CDR2 is FYNNEI. CDR3 size: 15 residues. V was clipped by 9 bases and J by 5 bases, with 17 bases between them.

This rearrangement joins TRBV5-1 to TRBJ2-3; 8 bases map to TRBD1. CDR1 and CDR2 from the germline V gene are SGHRS and YFSETQ. This CDR3 has 15 amino acids. V lost 4 bases, J lost 0 bases, and 4 bases stayed unmatched. Here the CDR3 reads CASSEQGGSTDTQYF. CDR3 coding DNA: TGCGCCAGCAGCGAACAGGGGGGAAGCACAGATACGCAGTATTTT. Using reference TRBV5-1 and TRBJ2-3 for the parts outside the CDR3, the full variable domain is KAGVTQTPRYLIKTRGQQVTLSCSPISGHRSVSWYQQTPGQGLQFLFEYFSETQRNKGNFPGRFSGRQFSNSRSEMNVSTLELGDSALYLCASSEQGGSTDTQYFGPGTRLTVL.

This chain connects TRBV27 to TRBJ1-1, with a possible D match to TRBD1 (5 bases). The CDR3 runs 16 residues. With 7 bases removed from V and 1 base from J, the gap between germline ends came to 19 bases. CDR1 is MNHEY, CDR2 SMNVEV, per germline (reference sequence). The CDR3 loop is CASNPSTQGKNTEAFF. For the CDR3, the DNA is TGTGCCAGCAACCCCTCTACTCAGGGCAAGAACACTGAAGCTTTCTTT.

The chain has TRBV10-3 and TRBJ2-7; D remains ambiguous. This CDR3 is 13 amino acids long. V dropped 4 bases and J dropped 4 bases, with 11 bases sitting between them. CDR1 and CDR2 (germline): ENHRY, SYGVKD. The CDR3 bases are TGTGCCATCAGTGGTGCATCTATATACGAGCAGTACTTC. Translation: CAISGASIYEQYF.

The chain carries TRBV6-5 and TRBJ1-6; D remains unclear. V was cut by 6 bases and J by 5 bases, with 8 bases left in between. CDR1 and CDR2 from the germline V gene are MNHEY and SVGAGI. The CDR3 consists of 13 residues. The CDR3, as DNA: TGTGCCAGCAGCGGGCGGGATAATTCACCCCTCCACTTT. It yields the protein CASSGRDNSPLHF.

The chain has TRBV29-1 and TRBJ1-1, with D maybe TRBD1 (5 bases). The V end lost 5 bases, the J end lost 6 bases, and 13 bases lay between the germline ends. CDR3 length: 12 amino acids. CDR1 is SQVTM, CDR2 ANQGSEA, per germline. The chain's CDR3 is CSVWRGRAEAFF. The DNA of the CDR3 is TGCAGCGTTTGGCGGGGGAGGGCTGAAGCTTTCTTT.

The chain couples TRBV11-2 to TRBJ2-7; weak D call: TRBD2 (6 bases). Trimming removed 0 bases from V and 2 bases from J, with 11 bases in between. Germline V gene sequence: CDR1 SGHAT, CDR2 FQNNGV. CDR3 length equals 15 residues. DNA of the CDR3: TGTGCCAGCAGCTTAGAAACGGGGGAGCCCTACGAGCAGTACTTC. Translated, it gives CASSLETGEPYEQYF.

The chain has TRBV11-1 and TRBJ2-1, with 7 bases that match TRBD2. The germline gives CDR1 SGHAT, CDR2 FQDESV (reference sequence). CDR3 length equals 12 residues. With 1 base clipped from V and 12 bases from J, the junction kept 3 bases outside the gene matches. This chain's CDR3 is CASSLVGRRQFF. DNA of the CDR3: TGTGCCAGCAGCTTAGTCGGGAGGCGGCAGTTCTTC.

CDR3 loop: CASKGLAVDTQYF. The CDR3 DNA follows: TGTGCCAGCAAGGGACTAGCGGTGGATACGCAGTATTTT. The V gene is TRBV6-5, the J gene TRBJ2-3; 11 positions match TRBD2. The CDR3 extends over 13 amino acids. The germline CDR1 and CDR2 sequences are MNHEY and SVGAGI. Losses at the gene ends were 7 bases for V and 6 bases for J; bases not matched to a gene: 3.

CDR3 coding DNA: TGTGCCAGCAGCTACCGGACAGTCCCTGCAACTAATGAAAAACTGTTTTTT. As protein: CASSYRTVPATNEKLFF. The chain joins TRBV7-9 to TRBJ1-4; D is perhaps TRBD1 (6 bases). CDR1 is SEHNR and CDR2 is FQNEAQ in the germline V gene (reference sequence). The CDR3 totals 17 residues. Deletions cut 4 bases from V and 0 bases from J, with 15 bases between.

The rearrangement uses TRBV27 and TRBJ1-3; no clear D. Between the trimmed V and J ends, which lost 3 bases and 4 bases, there was a span of 7 bases. In germline, CDR1 is MNHEY, CDR2 SMNVEV (reference sequence). The CDR3 is 13 residues long. Written as DNA, the CDR3 is TGTGCCAGCAGTTTGTATAAAGGAAACACCATATATTTT. This gives the protein CASSLYKGNTIYF.

The chain links TRBV5-4 to TRBJ1-2; 7 bases fit TRBD1. Germline CDR1 reads SGHNT; CDR2 reads YYREEE (reference sequence). V lost 3 bases to trimming and J lost 0 bases; unmatched junction nucleotides: 2. This CDR3 has 14 amino acids. The CDR3 here is CASSWGTANYGYTF. In nucleotides, the CDR3 is TGTGCCAGCAGCTGGGGGACAGCTAACTATGGCTACACCTTC.

This clone was counted a few times. The V and J genes are TRBV18 and TRBJ2-7, with 10 bases matching TRBD1. The CDR3 spans 15 residues. Germline lookup yields CDR1 KGHSH and CDR2 LQKENI. V trimming: 6 bases; J trimming: 7 bases; junction bases outside the gene matches: 12. CDR3 coding DNA: TGTGCCAGCTCGTTTACCGGGACAGGGGTTCGAGAGCAGTACTTC. It is translated as CASSFTGTGVREQYF.

This clone has just one count. V usage is TRBV13 and J usage is TRBJ2-1, with D maybe TRBD1 (6 bases). V shed 8 bases and J shed 8 bases, with 13 bases lying between them. The CDR3 is 12 residues long. Germline lookup yields CDR1 PRHDT and CDR2 FYEKMQ (reference sequence). The CDR3 loop is CASELQGYEQFF. CDR3 nucleotides: TGTGCCAGCGAGCTACAGGGCTATGAGCAGTTCTTC.

The CDR3 bases are TGTGCCAGCAGCGGACAGTATGGCTACACCTTC. This codes for CASSGQYGYTF. V usage is TRBV3-1 (or the pseudogene TRBV3-2) and J usage is TRBJ1-2, with a tentative D call TRBD1 (6 bases). The germline V and J ends were trimmed by 5 bases and 5 bases, with 6 bases remaining between them. Germline V CDR1 and CDR2: LGHDT, YNNKEL (reference sequence). The CDR3 sequence is 11 residues long.